Shown below are 26 T cell receptor beta chains from a single sample sequenced in a study of blood T cell repertoires in COVID-19. The method was immunoSEQ multiplex PCR; TCRdb's version includes in-frame clones alone and lacks a portion of them. The data show 200,000 to 250,000 clones, about 87% seen once. The sample comprised PBMCs or T cells enriched from blood (not recorded which). The receptors were gathered from a woman aged 25 to 39 who had recovered from COVID-19.

The J gene is TRBJ2-1, the V gene TRBV7-6, with D maybe TRBD1 (5 bases). The V and J ends lost 1 base and 6 bases respectively, with 10 bases between them. CDR1 and CDR2 from the germline V gene are SGHVS and FNYEAQ. The CDR3 has 14 residues. CDR3 bases: TGTGCCAGCAGCTTAGGCGACAGCCCCAATGAGCAGTTCTTC. This translates into CASSLGDSPNEQFF.

Concerning this clone: Germline is not matched at one junction end, which may reflect a read error. The J gene is TRBJ1-1, the V gene TRBV19, with D tentatively TRBD1 (5 bases). The germline V gene has CDR1 LNHDA and CDR2 SQIVND (reference sequence). The CDR3 has 10 amino acids. The CDR3 here is CASGTEGIVW. In DNA, the CDR3 is TGTGCCAGTGGGACGGAGGGTATCGTGTGG.

The rearrangement joins TRBV7-8 to TRBJ2-3; D is unclear. Per germline, CDR1 SGHVS and CDR2 FQNEAQ. Trimming removed 4 bases at V and 8 bases at J, with 10 bases between. This CDR3 is built from 12 residues. The DNA for the CDR3 is TGTGCCAGCAGCTGGTTATCGGGTACGCAGTATTTT. Translation gives CASSWLSGTQYF.

The chain uses TRBV28 and TRBJ2-7; TRBD1 agrees at 9 bases. The CDR3 sequence is 15 residues long. V was clipped by 6 bases and J by 5 bases; unmatched bases: 11. Germline V gives CDR1 MDHEN, CDR2 SYDVKM. CDR3: CASSSPPDRGDEQYF. CDR3 DNA: TGTGCCAGCAGCTCCCCTCCTGACAGGGGGGACGAGCAGTACTTC.

This chain uses TRBV3-1 (or the pseudogene TRBV3-2) with TRBJ1-3; TRBD1 might be the D (5 bases). With 1 base removed from V and 0 bases from J, the gap between germline ends came to 16 bases. This CDR3 is built from 18 residues. CDR1 is LGHDT, CDR2 YNNKEL, per germline (reference sequence). This CDR3 reads CASSQAYPRQTSGNTIYF. The DNA for the CDR3 is TGTGCCAGCAGCCAAGCCTATCCCCGACAGACCTCTGGAAACACCATATATTTT.

The J gene is TRBJ2-1, the V gene TRBV5-3; 8 nucleotides align to TRBD2. TRBV5-3 qualifies as an ORF whose function is uncertain. The junction had 2 bases not matched to a gene; V was cut back by 0 bases and J by 6 bases. The CDR3 totals 14 residues. In DNA form, the CDR3 reads TGTGCCAGAAGCTTGGCAACTAGCGGCAATGAGCAGTTCTTC. It codes for CARSLATSGNEQFF.

The chain is built from TRBV14 and TRBJ2-7; 11 nucleotides line up with TRBD2. The V gene's germline CDR1 is SGHDN and CDR2 FVKESK. This CDR3 contains 17 residues. Germline trimming cut 4 bases from V and 0 bases from J; bases unmatched to any gene: 8. CDR3 loop: CASSLGTSGFFSYEQYF. The DNA for the CDR3 is TGTGCCAGCAGCCTTGGGACTAGCGGATTCTTCTCCTACGAGCAGTACTTC.

The chain joins TRBV19 to TRBJ2-2, with 8 nucleotides matching TRBD1. Per germline, CDR1 LNHDA and CDR2 SQIVND (reference sequence). V dropped 5 bases and J dropped 8; count of bases not matched to a gene: 7. This CDR3 spans 14 amino acids. This CDR3 is CASSLTGGQGELFF. Written as DNA, the CDR3 is TGTGCCAGTAGTCTAACAGGGGGACAAGGGGAGCTGTTTTTT.

V gene TRBV6-1 combines with J gene TRBJ1-5; 8 nucleotides align to TRBD1. V lost 1 base and J lost 10; bases outside the gene matches: 9. Germline V CDR1 and CDR2: MNHNS, SASEGT. The CDR3 sequence is 15 residues long. CDR3 sequence reads: CASSEGTGPMFPQHF. CDR3 DNA: TGTGCCAGCAGTGAAGGGACAGGGCCGATGTTTCCCCAGCATTTT.

The chain is built from TRBV1 and TRBJ2-5; no DNA check was done on the table's D call, TRBD1. TRBV1 is a documented pseudogene. The CDR3 sequence is 16 residues long. CDR3 residues: CTSSQGGQAIQETQYF. The CDR3 nucleotides read TGCACCAGCAGCCAAGGGGGACAGGCGATCCAAGAGACCCAGTACTTC.

The chain combines TRBV9 with TRBJ1-2, with 7 bases fitting TRBD1. CDR3 length equals 15 residues. Germline V gene sequence: CDR1 SGDLS, CDR2 YYNGEE. V trimming: 3 bases; J trimming: 4 bases; junction bases outside the gene matches: 9. The CDR3 sequence: CASSARDSPAYGYTF. For the CDR3, the DNA is TGTGCCAGCAGCGCACGGGACAGCCCGGCCTATGGCTACACCTTC. The full variable domain, in which reference TRBV9 and TRBJ1-2 provide the parts outside the CDR3, is DSGVTQTPKHLITATGQRVTLRCSPRSGDLSVYWYQQSLDQGLQFLIQYYNGEERAKGNILERFSAQQFPDLHSELNLSSLELGDSALYFCASSARDSPAYGYTFGSGTRLTVV.

The V call is TRBV7-3, the J call TRBJ1-2, with a possible D match to TRBD1 (6 bases). The CDR3 runs 16 residues. Germline CDR1 reads SGHTA; CDR2 reads FQGTGA. With 3 bases removed from V and 2 bases from J, the gap between germline ends came to 16 bases. The DNA for the CDR3 is TGTGCCAGCAGCTTGGGACCTGGACAGATAAACTATGGCTACACCTTC. This translates into CASSLGPGQINYGYTF.

This clone showed up many times. This chain uses TRBV5-4 with TRBJ2-2; the match to TRBD2 covers 10 bases. The V and J ends lost 4 bases and 1 base, in that order; junction bases with no gene match: 7. Germline values: CDR1 SGHNT, CDR2 YYREEE (reference sequence). The CDR3 runs to 17 residues. This CDR3 reads CASSPLAGALNTGELFF. The CDR3 region has the DNA TGTGCCAGCAGCCCGCTAGCGGGGGCCTTGAACACCGGGGAGCTGTTTTTT.

This chain connects TRBV4-2 to TRBJ2-1; TRBD2 agrees at 10 bases. The CDR3 contains 16 residues. Germline CDR1 LGHNA, CDR2 YNFKEQ. The J segment lost 7 bases and the V segment lost 1 base, leaving 7 bases of the junction unmatched. DNA of the CDR3: TGTGCCAGCAGCCAAGTAGTTAGCGGGGGGTGGAATGAGCAGTTCTTC. Translated, it gives CASSQVVSGGWNEQFF.

The chain couples TRBV5-6 to TRBJ1-6; D remains unclear. V was clipped by 0 bases and J by 4 bases, with 8 bases between them. The length of the CDR3 is 15 residues. Germline V CDR1 and CDR2: SGHDT, YYEEEE. CDR3 nucleotide sequence: TGTGCCAGCAGCTTGGGAGAGGGTTATAATTCACCCCTCCACTTT. Protein sequence: CASSLGEGYNSPLHF.

This CDR3 is CASSPRGPRVGELFF. The CDR3 nucleotides read TGTGCCAGCAGCCCCAGAGGCCCCCGAGTGGGGGAGCTGTTTTTT. V and J are TRBV7-8 and TRBJ2-2; D unclear. This CDR3 is 15 amino acids long. Germline V gene lookup returns CDR1 SGHVS and CDR2 FQNEAQ. Trimming took off 5 bases at V and 8 bases at J, with 18 bases between the two ends.

This chain connects TRBV12-3 or TRBV12-4 to TRBJ2-1; no clear D. The CDR3 is 13 amino acids. Trimming left V 3 bases short and J 9 bases short, with 12 bases between. CDR3 bases: TGTGCCAGCAGTTTGGGCCAGTTTGGTGAGCAGTTCTTC. It translates to CASSLGQFGEQFF.

The CDR3 sequence: CASSLTGGGGYTF. Written as DNA, the CDR3 is TGTGCCAGCAGCCTGACAGGGGGGGGTGGCTACACCTTC. The chain uses TRBV14 and TRBJ1-2; 9 bases are shared with TRBD1. V was clipped by 4 bases and J by 7 bases; unmatched bases: 4. CDR1 is SGHDN, CDR2 FVKESK, per germline. The CDR3 runs 13 residues.

In this sample, this clone turned up once. The chain couples TRBV2 to TRBJ1-2; 7 bases match TRBD1. The junction had 5 bases not matched to a gene; V was cut back by 6 bases and J by 1 base. Germline loops: CDR1 SNHLY, CDR2 FYNNEI. The CDR3 spans 14 residues. CDR3 sequence reads: CASRQGWVNYGYTF. CDR3 DNA sequence: TGTGCCAGCAGACAGGGGTGGGTTAACTATGGCTACACCTTC.

CDR3 DNA: TGTGCCAGCAGCTTAGCCCCCGACCGGGTTGGCACAGATACGCAGTATTTT. Amino acids: CASSLAPDRVGTDTQYF. The chain has TRBV5-8 and TRBJ2-3; D is unclear. CDR1 and CDR2 from the germline V gene are SGHTS and YDEGEE. The CDR3 is 17 amino acids. Between the trimmed V and J ends, which lost 2 bases and 1 base, there was a span of 17 bases.

The V gene is TRBV2, the J gene TRBJ2-2, with 9 bases fitting TRBD1. The CDR3 consists of 14 residues. J gave up 6 bases and V 9 bases, and 8 bases lay outside the gene matches. Germline V gene data show CDR1 as SNHLY and CDR2 as FYNNEI. CDR3 amino acids: CASRGQGFAGELFF. The CDR3 region has the DNA TGTGCCAGTAGGGGACAGGGTTTCGCCGGGGAGCTGTTTTTT.

This chain joins TRBV7-2 and TRBJ1-3, with D unresolved. Per the germline V gene, CDR1 is SGHTA and CDR2 is FQGNSA. Deletions cut 2 bases from V and 0 bases from J, with 8 bases between. This CDR3 is 15 amino acids long. The CDR3 protein is CASSLYLSSGNTIYF. The CDR3 bases are TGTGCCAGCAGCTTATACCTGAGCTCTGGAAACACCATATATTTT.

The CDR3 region has the DNA TGTGCCAGCAGCTTGGCGGAGACAGGGCTTCCGTACTTC. Translation: CASSLAETGLPYF. The chain uses TRBV7-2 and TRBJ2-4, with TRBD1 matching 7 bases. V was clipped by 3 bases and J by 15 bases; unmatched bases: 11. The CDR3 totals 13 residues. Germline-derived CDR1 and CDR2 are SGHTA and FQGNSA.

The chain uses TRBV27 and TRBJ1-2, with D perhaps TRBD1 (6 bases). CDR1 MNHEY and CDR2 SMNVEV come from the germline V gene (reference sequence). The CDR3 has 16 amino acids. The ends were cut back, 5 bases at V and 4 bases at J, with 20 bases in the middle. This CDR3 is CASSSSGGRFPYGYTF. The CDR3 nucleotides read TGTGCCAGCAGTAGCAGCGGGGGGCGCTTTCCCTATGGCTACACCTTC.

This sequence joins TRBV28 and TRBJ1-2; D is ambiguous. CDR3 length: 12 residues. CDR1 MDHEN and CDR2 SYDVKM come from the germline V gene. Deletions cut 4 bases from V and 4 bases from J, with 7 bases between. This CDR3 is CASSSLFYGYTF. The CDR3 region has the DNA TGTGCCAGCAGTTCCTTATTCTATGGCTACACCTTC.

Written as DNA, the CDR3 is TGCGCCAGCAGCCCCGGGGTTTGGGCCGATGAAGCTTTCTTT. It is translated as CASSPGVWADEAFF. The genes are TRBV5-1 and TRBJ1-1; no reliable D call. The ends were cut back, 4 bases at V and 7 bases at J, with 17 bases in the middle. The CDR3 totals 14 residues. Germline V lookup: CDR1 SGHRS, CDR2 YFSETQ.